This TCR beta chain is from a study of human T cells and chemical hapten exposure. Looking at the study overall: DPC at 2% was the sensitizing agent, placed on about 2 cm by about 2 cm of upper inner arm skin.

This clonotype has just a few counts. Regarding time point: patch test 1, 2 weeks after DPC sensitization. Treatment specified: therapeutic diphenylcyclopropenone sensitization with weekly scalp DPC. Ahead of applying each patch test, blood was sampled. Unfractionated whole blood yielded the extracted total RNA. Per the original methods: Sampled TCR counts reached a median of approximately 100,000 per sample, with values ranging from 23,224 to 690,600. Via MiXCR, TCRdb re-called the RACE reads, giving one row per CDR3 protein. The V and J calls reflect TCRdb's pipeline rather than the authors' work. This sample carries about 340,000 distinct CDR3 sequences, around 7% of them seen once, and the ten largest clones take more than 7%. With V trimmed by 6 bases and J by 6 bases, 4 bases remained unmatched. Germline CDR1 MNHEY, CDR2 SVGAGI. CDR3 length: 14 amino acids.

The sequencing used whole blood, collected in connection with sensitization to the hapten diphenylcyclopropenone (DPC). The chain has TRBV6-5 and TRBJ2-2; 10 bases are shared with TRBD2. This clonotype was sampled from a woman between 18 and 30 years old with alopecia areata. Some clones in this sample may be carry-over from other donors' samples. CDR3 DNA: TGTGCCAGCAGGAGAGCGGGGGGGCCCGGGGAGCTGTTTTTT. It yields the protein CASRRAGGPGELFF.